Listed below are T cell receptor beta chains from one sample, sequenced in a study of blood T cell repertoires in COVID-19. Repertoires were generated with immunoSEQ multiplex PCR, while TCRdb's copy carries only in-frame clones and drops some. The sample holds roughly 500,000 clones, roughly 90% seen once. Sequences were obtained from PBMCs or T cells enriched from blood (not recorded which). All receptors come from a woman aged 40 to 49 who had recovered from COVID-19. The CDR3 runs from the conserved cysteine through the conserved F or W. The order of the fields is D gene, V gene, J gene, clone size, CDR3 DNA, CDR3 protein. The D gene is left open where the match is weak. Rows give clone size only sometimes, using once, few, many, or a class for an expanded clone.

-	TRBV14	TRBJ2-7	-	TGTGCCAGCAGCGAGAAAAATCCATGGGAGGAGGCGTCCTACGAGCAGTACTTC	CASSEKNPWEEASYEQYF
-	TRBV7-2	TRBJ1-1	-	TGTGCCAGCAGCTCATACAGGAACACTGAAGCTTTCTTT	CASSSYRNTEAFF
-	TRBV7-2	TRBJ2-7	-	TGTGCCAGCAGCGAGTCCTCTTCCTACGAGCAGTACTTC	CASSESSSYEQYF
-	TRBV18	TRBJ1-5	-	TGTGCCAGCTCACCGAGCAATAGCAATCAGCCCCAGCATTTT	CASSPSNSNQPQHF
-	TRBV6-5	TRBJ2-5	-	TGTGCCAGCAGTCTCAGGGGAAGGGAGACCCAGTACTTC	CASSLRGRETQYF
-	TRBV30	TRBJ2-3	few	TGTGCCCACGCCGCGGCAGGACAGCGAGATACGCAGTATTTT	CAHAAAGQRDTQYF
TRBD2	TRBV11-2	TRBJ2-5	-	TGTGCCAGCAGCAGGGGCCCTACGCGGGAGAGGTTCGGGGAGACCCAGTACTTC	CASSRGPTRERFGETQYF
TRBD2	TRBV7-2	TRBJ2-7	-	TGTGCCAGCAGCTTATTTGGTAGCGGGAGTTACGAGCAGTACTTC	CASSLFGSGSYEQYF
TRBD2	TRBV7-2	TRBJ2-7	-	TGTGCCAGCAGTCCGACTAGCGGGCCAGCCTACGAGCAGTACTTC	CASSPTSGPAYEQYF
TRBD2	TRBV12-5	TRBJ2-1	-	TGTGCTAGTGGTTTGCCAACCCAGACTAGCGGGAGGCTGGTCTCCTACAATGAGCAGTTCTTC	CASGLPTQTSGRLVSYNEQFF
-	TRBV5-1	TRBJ2-1	-	TGCGCCAGCAGCTTGGATTTGAGGGTTGGAGGCGGTGAGCAGTTCTTC	CASSLDLRVGGGEQFF
-	TRBV15	TRBJ2-7	-	TGTGCCACCAGCAGCTTCCGGGGACAAACCTACGAGCAGTACTTC	CATSSFRGQTYEQYF
-	TRBV6-5	TRBJ2-2	few	TGTGCCAGCAGGAACCGCAGGGGAGCCGGGGAGCTGTTTTTT	CASRNRRGAGELFF
TRBD1	TRBV2	TRBJ1-1	-	TGTGCCAGCAGTGAAGAGACAGGGTGGGGAACTGAAGCTTTCTTT	CASSEETGWGTEAFF
TRBD1	TRBV6-4	TRBJ1-2	-	TGTGCCAGCAGTGATTACAGCGGACAGGGGTACTATGGCTACACCTTC	CASSDYSGQGYYGYTF
TRBD1	TRBV25-1	TRBJ1-1	once	TGTGCCAGCAGTATGGCAGGGGGCCCCGAAGCTTTCTTT	CASSMAGGPEAFF
-	TRBV7-2	TRBJ2-2	-	TGTGCCAGCACCCCCTTCGCGCGTTTGAGCACCGGGGAGCTGTTTTTT	CASTPFARLSTGELFF
-	TRBV19	TRBJ2-1	-	TGTGCCAGTAGTATAGCGTCCAGCTCCTACAATGAGCAGTTCTTC	CASSIASSSYNEQFF
TRBD1	TRBV5-1	TRBJ2-7	-	TGCGCCAGCAGCTCTTTCGGGACAGGGATGGAGCAGTACTTC	CASSSFGTGMEQYF
TRBD2	TRBV19	TRBJ2-3	-	TGTGCCAGTAGTCTGGGACTAGTGGTCACAGATACGCAGTATTTT	CASSLGLVVTDTQYF
-	TRBV5-6	TRBJ2-7	-	TGTGCCAGCAGCCTCGACAGGTACTACGAGCAGTACTTC	CASSLDRYYEQYF
TRBD2	TRBV4-3	TRBJ2-5	-	TGCGCCAGCAGCCCTGGGACTAGCGGGAGGGCCTCTAAAGAGACCCAGTACTTC	CASSPGTSGRASKETQYF